This passage covers 7 T cell receptor beta chains from one sample sequenced in a study of CD8 T cells in Susac syndrome (dated by TCRdb to between 2018 and 2021). The library relied on the immunoSEQ multiplex PCR assay. RNA was extracted with the RNeasy kit and about 0.5 to 1 ug was reverse transcribed using random hexamers. TCRdb passed the public sequencing reads through fastp at Q25 and MiXCR, retaining productive beta sequences. When rows share a CDR3 protein, they turn into one entry using the most common DNA and genes. For this sample there are about 140,000 distinct CDR3 sequences; about 95% appear just once. Clones ranked in the top ten supply approximately 0.11% of the sample. The specimen was CD4+ T cells from PBMCs. The source of these receptors is a human donor with multiple sclerosis.

The V call is TRBV20-1, the J call TRBJ1-5; D may be TRBD1 (5 bases). Trimming pared 6 bases from V and 4 bases from J, leaving 13 bases between. The CDR3 has 13 amino acids. The germline CDR1 and CDR2 sequences are DFQATT and SNEGSKA (reference sequence). The DNA for the CDR3 is TGCAGTGCATGCAGGGACCGAAATCAGCCCCAGCATTTT. Protein: CSACRDRNQPQHF.

The CDR3 spells CASSLINEQFF. The CDR3 DNA sequence: TGTGCCAGCAGTTTGATAAATGAGCAGTTCTTC. The rearrangement links TRBV12-3 or TRBV12-4 to TRBJ2-1, with unresolved D. Trimming stripped 3 bases from V and 7 bases from J, with 4 bases between. The CDR3 has 11 amino acids.

This chain joins TRBV29-1 and TRBJ1-5; D is perhaps TRBD1 (5 bases). Germline-derived CDR1 and CDR2 are SQVTM and ANQGSEA. CDR3 length: 13 amino acids. Trimming pared 4 bases from V and 1 base from J, leaving 8 bases between. This CDR3 reads CSVVWDSNQPQHF. In DNA form, the CDR3 reads TGCAGCGTTGTCTGGGACAGCAATCAGCCCCAGCATTTT.

This sequence joins TRBV5-1 and TRBJ2-7, with TRBD1 as a possible D gene (6 bases). V was trimmed by 0 bases and J by 1 base, leaving 14 bases between them. CDR1 is SGHRS, CDR2 YFSETQ, per germline. This CDR3 is 16 amino acids long. CDR3: CASSLATGPGSYEQYF. Here the CDR3 DNA reads TGCGCCAGCAGCTTGGCCACAGGGCCAGGTTCCTACGAGCAGTACTTC. The full variable domain, its missing parts supplied by reference TRBV5-1 and TRBJ2-7, is KAGVTQTPRYLIKTRGQQVTLSCSPISGHRSVSWYQQTPGQGLQFLFEYFSETQRNKGNFPGRFSGRQFSNSRSEMNVSTLELGDSALYLCASSLATGPGSYEQYFGPGTRLTVT.

The rearrangement joins TRBV4-1 to TRBJ2-3; the match to TRBD2 covers 10 bases. J gave up 6 bases and V 0 bases, and 6 bases lay outside the gene matches. This CDR3 is built from 16 residues. Looked up from germline, CDR1 is MGHRA and CDR2 is YSYEKL. CDR3 DNA sequence: TGCGCCAGCAGCCAAGAGGCTAGCGGGGGAGGGGATACGCAGTATTTT. It is translated as CASSQEASGGGDTQYF.

This chain connects TRBV30 to TRBJ1-3; D is unresolved. Trimming stripped 2 bases from V and 0 bases from J, with 5 bases between. The CDR3 is made up of 13 amino acids. Germline values: CDR1 GTSNPN, CDR2 SVGIG (reference sequence). The CDR3 loop is CAWSIASGNTIYF. The DNA of the CDR3 is TGTGCCTGGAGTATAGCCTCTGGAAACACCATATATTTT.

The rearrangement uses TRBV20-1 and TRBJ1-2, with D perhaps TRBD1 (5 bases). Germline V gene data show CDR1 as DFQATT and CDR2 as SNEGSKA (reference sequence). V was cut by 5 bases and J by 3 bases, with 16 bases left in between. The CDR3 runs to 14 residues. The CDR3 spells CSAPAGRSDYGYTF. In DNA, the CDR3 is TGCAGTGCTCCCGCAGGGCGATCTGACTATGGCTACACCTTC.